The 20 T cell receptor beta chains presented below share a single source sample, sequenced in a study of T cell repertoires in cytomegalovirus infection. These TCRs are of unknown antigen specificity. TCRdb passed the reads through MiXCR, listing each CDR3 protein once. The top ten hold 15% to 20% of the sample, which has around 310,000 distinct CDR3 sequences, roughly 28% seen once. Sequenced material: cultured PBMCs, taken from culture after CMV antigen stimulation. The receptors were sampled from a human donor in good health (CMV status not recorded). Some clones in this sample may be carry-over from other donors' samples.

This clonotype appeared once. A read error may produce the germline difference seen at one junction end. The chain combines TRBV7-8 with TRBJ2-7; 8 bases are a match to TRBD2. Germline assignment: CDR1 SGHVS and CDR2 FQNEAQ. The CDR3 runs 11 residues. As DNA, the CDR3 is TGTGCCAGCAGCCAACAGCGGGAGCGGTACTTC. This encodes CASSQQRERYF.

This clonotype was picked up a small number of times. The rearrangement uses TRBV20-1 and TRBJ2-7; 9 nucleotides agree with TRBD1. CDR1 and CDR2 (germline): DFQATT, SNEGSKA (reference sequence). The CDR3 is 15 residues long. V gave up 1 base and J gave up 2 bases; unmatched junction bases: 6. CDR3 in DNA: TGCAGTGCTAGAGTTGGACAGGGGAAGACCTACGAGCAGTACTTC. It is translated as CSARVGQGKTYEQYF.

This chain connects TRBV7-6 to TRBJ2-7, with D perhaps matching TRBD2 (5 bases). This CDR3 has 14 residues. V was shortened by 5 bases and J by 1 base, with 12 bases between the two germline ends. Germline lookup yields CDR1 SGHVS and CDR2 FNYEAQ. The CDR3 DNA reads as TGTGCCAGCAGCCCAAAACGAGGGTCCTACGAGCAGTACTTC. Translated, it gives CASSPKRGSYEQYF.

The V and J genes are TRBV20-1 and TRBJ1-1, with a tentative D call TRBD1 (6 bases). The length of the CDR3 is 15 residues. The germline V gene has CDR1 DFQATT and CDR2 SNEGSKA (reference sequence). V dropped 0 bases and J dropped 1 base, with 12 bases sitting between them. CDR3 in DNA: TGCAGTGCTAGAGAGGCAGGGGCATGGAACACTGAAGCTTTCTTT. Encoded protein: CSAREAGAWNTEAFF.

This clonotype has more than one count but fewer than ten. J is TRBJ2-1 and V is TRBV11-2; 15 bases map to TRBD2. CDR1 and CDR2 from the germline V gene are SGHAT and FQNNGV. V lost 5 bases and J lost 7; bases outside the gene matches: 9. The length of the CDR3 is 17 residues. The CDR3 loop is CASSQLGLAGGGNEQFF. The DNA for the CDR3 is TGTGCCAGCAGCCAGCTGGGACTAGCGGGGGGTGGGAATGAGCAGTTCTTC.

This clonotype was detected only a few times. CDR3 coding DNA: TGTGCCAGCAGCCCCCGGCCCGGGGAGGGACAGGGAGAATACGAGCAGTACTTC. Its translation: CASSPRPGEGQGEYEQYF. This chain uses TRBV7-6 with TRBJ2-7; 9 nucleotides line up with TRBD1. The J segment lost 4 bases and the V segment lost 5 bases, leaving 18 bases of the junction unmatched. Germline-derived CDR1 and CDR2 are SGHVS and FNYEAQ. CDR3 length: 18 residues.

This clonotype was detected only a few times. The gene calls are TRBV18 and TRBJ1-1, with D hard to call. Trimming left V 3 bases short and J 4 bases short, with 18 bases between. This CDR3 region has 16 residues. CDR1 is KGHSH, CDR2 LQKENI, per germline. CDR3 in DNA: TGTGCCAGCTCACCCGGTGGAGGACCGATTATCACTGAAGCTTTCTTT. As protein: CASSPGGGPIITEAFF.

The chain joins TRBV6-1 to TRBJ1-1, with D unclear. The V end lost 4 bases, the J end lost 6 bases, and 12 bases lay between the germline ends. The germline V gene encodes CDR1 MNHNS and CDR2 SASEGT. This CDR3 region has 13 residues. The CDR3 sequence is CASSGSVLAEAFF. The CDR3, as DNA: TGTGCCAGCAGTGGTAGCGTTCTCGCTGAAGCTTTCTTT.

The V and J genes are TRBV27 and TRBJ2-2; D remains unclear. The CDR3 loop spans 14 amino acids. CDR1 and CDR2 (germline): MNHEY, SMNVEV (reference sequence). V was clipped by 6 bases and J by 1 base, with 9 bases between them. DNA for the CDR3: TGTGCCAGCAGACCCGCCGGGAACACCGGGGAGCTGTTTTTT. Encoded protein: CASRPAGNTGELFF.

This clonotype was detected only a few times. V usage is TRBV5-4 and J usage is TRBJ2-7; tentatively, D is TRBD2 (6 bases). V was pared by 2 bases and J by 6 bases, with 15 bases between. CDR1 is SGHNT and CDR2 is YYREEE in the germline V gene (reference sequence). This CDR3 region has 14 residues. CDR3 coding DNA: TGTGCCAGCAGCTTAGCGACTCGGGGGAGCGAGCAGTACTTC. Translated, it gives CASSLATRGSEQYF.

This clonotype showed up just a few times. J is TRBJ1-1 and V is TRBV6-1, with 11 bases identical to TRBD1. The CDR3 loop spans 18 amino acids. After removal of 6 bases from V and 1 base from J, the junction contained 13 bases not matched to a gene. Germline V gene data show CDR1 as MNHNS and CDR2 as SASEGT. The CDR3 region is CASRWDRGGLVENTEAFF. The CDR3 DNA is TGTGCCAGCAGATGGGACAGGGGGGGATTGGTCGAGAACACTGAAGCTTTCTTT.

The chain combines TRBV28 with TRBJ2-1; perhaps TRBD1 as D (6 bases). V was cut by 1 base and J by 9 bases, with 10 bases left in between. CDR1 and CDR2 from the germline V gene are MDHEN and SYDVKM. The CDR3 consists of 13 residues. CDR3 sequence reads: CASSLSGVSEQFF. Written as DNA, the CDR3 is TGTGCCAGCAGTTTATCAGGGGTTAGTGAGCAGTTCTTC.

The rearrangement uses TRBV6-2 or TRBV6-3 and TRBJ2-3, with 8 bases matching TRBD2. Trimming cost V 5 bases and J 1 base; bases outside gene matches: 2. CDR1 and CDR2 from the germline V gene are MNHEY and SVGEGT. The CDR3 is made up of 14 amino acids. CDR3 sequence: CASSISGGTDTQYF. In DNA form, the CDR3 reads TGTGCCAGCAGTATTAGCGGGGGCACAGATACGCAGTATTTT.

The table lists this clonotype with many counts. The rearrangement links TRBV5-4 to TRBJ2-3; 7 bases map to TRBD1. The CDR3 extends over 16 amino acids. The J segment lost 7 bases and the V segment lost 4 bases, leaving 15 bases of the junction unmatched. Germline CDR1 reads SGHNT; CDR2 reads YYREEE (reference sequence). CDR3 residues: CASSPGDDREMHTQYF. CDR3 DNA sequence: TGTGCCAGCAGCCCAGGTGACGACAGGGAAATGCATACGCAGTATTTT.

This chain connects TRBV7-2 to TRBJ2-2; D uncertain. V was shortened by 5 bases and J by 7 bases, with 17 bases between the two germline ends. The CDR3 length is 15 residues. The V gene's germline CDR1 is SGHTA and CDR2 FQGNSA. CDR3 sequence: CASSDDVTWGGELFF. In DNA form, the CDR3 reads TGTGCCAGCAGCGACGATGTAACTTGGGGCGGGGAGCTGTTTTTT.

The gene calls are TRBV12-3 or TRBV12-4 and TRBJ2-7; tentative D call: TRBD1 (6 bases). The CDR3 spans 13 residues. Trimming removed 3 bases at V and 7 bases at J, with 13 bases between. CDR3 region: CASSFVGAREQYF. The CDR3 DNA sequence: TGTGCCAGCAGTTTTGTGGGGGCGCGTGAGCAGTACTTC.

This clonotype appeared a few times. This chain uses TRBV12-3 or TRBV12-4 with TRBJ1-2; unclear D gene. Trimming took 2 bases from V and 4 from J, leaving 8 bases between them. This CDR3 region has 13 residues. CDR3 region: CASSLQKSYGYTF. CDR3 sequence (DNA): TGTGCCAGCAGTTTACAGAAATCCTATGGCTACACCTTC.

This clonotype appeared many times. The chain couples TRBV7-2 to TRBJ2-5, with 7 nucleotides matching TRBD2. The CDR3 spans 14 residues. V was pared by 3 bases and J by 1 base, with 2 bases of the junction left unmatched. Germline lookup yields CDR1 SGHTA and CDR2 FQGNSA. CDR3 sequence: CASSFTGGQETQYF. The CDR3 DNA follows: TGTGCCAGCAGCTTTACGGGGGGCCAAGAGACCCAGTACTTC.

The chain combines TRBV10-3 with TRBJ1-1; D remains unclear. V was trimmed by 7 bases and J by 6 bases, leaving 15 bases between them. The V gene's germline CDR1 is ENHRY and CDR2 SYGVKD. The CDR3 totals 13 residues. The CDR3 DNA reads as TGTGCCATCACGCCCCGGGTGTCCGCTGAAGCTTTCTTT. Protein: CAITPRVSAEAFF.

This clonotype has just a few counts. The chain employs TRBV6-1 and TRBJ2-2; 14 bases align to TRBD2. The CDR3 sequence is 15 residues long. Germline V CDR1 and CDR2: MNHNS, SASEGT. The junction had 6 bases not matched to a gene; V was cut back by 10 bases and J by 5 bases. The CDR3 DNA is TGTGCCACGGGACTAGCGGGGGCAGAGACCGGGGAGCTGTTTTTT. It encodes CATGLAGAETGELFF.